These 8 T cell receptor beta chains came from one sample sequenced in a study of T cell clonality in common variable immunodeficiency. For these TCRs, the target antigens are not known. The table came from immunoSEQ multiplex PCR; TCRdb's copy has only in-frame clones and leaves some out. Found here are roughly 25,000 clones, no singletons; the ten largest cover about a quarter. General observations from the study: In common variable immunodeficiency, TCR beta chains reportedly carried fewer deletions and N-nucleotide insertions.

The sample comprised peripheral blood mononuclear cells. The receptors come from a human donor with common variable immunodeficiency.

This clone has a count of ten or more. Read data end 3 residues before the CDR3 end; the end is taken from the germline J gene. The chain is built from TRBV7-6 and TRBJ2-7, with 9 nucleotides matching TRBD2. Germline CDR1 and CDR2: SGHVS and FNYEAQ. V was clipped by 8 bases and J by 6 bases; unmatched bases: 5. The CDR3 is 12 residues long. CDR3 loop: CASEGRGGEQYF. The part of the CDR3 DNA that was read is TGTGCCAGCGAAGGGCGGGGGGGCGAG.

This clone has a handful of counts. From the germline J gene comes the end of the CDR3, since the read stops 3 residues before it. The chain couples TRBV6-2 or TRBV6-3 to TRBJ1-2; perhaps TRBD1 as D (5 bases). CDR3 size: 13 residues. Germline V gene lookup returns CDR1 MNHEY and CDR2 SVGEGT. The sequenced part of the CDR3 DNA is TGTGCCAGCAGTTCGTCGGCAGGACAAGGC. As protein: CASSSSAGQG. The whole CDR3 protein is CASSSSAGQGYTF.

This clone has a count of ten or more. The read ends 3 residues before the CDR3 terminus; that terminus is restored from the germline J gene. The chain links TRBV30 to TRBJ1-1; a possible D gene is TRBD1 (5 bases). The germline V gene encodes CDR1 GTSNPN and CDR2 SVGIG (reference sequence). V gave up 1 base and J gave up 6 bases, with 6 bases separating them. This CDR3 contains 11 residues. This CDR3 reads CAWSDRPEAFF. Incomplete CDR3 DNA: TGTGCCTGGAGTGACAGGCCTGAA.

With regard to this clone: The CDR3 extends 3 residues past the end of the read, so its final part is completed from the germline J gene. The V call is TRBV18, the J call TRBJ2-5; 7 bases match TRBD2. CDR1 and CDR2 (germline): KGHSH, LQKENI. The CDR3 length is 13 residues. Trimming took 6 bases from V and 3 from J; bases not matched to a gene: 4. The CDR3 DNA, read in part, is TGTGCCAGCTCGCCTGGACTAGAAGAGACC. Translation gives CASSPGLEET. The complete CDR3 protein is CASSPGLEETQYF.

In its sample, this clone was seen many times. Read coverage stops 3 residues before the CDR3 terminus; the germline J gene supplies the remainder. V gene TRBV5-6 combines with J gene TRBJ2-3; a weak D match, TRBD1 (5 bases). V was pared by 1 base and J by 5 bases, with 14 bases between. The CDR3 is 15 amino acids. Germline loops: CDR1 SGHDT, CDR2 YYEEEE. The CDR3 loop is CASSLTQGAIDTQYF. The part of the CDR3 DNA that was read is TGTGCCAGCAGCTTGACGCAGGGTGCGATAGATACG.

This clone appeared a few times. The junction does not match germline at one end; this may be a read error. Read coverage stops 3 residues before the CDR3 terminus; the germline J gene supplies the remainder. The chain couples TRBV18 to TRBJ1-1, with D tentatively TRBD1 (6 bases). The CDR3 consists of 14 residues. From germline, CDR1 is KGHSH and CDR2 LQKENI. CDR3 DNA, as far as it was read: TGTGCCGGCTCACCTTTGGACAGATACACTGAA. Protein sequence: CAGSPLDRYTE. The full-length CDR3 reads as CAGSPLDRYTEAFF.

This clone was counted ten times or more. The read ends 3 residues shy of where the CDR3 ends; the end is completed using the germline J gene. This chain connects TRBV7-9 to TRBJ1-2; D ambiguous. This CDR3 is 13 amino acids long. The V and J ends lost 2 bases and 1 base respectively, with 5 bases between them. The germline V gene has CDR1 SEHNR and CDR2 FQNEAQ (reference sequence). The sequenced part of the CDR3 DNA is TGTGCCAGCAGCTTAATACATAACTATGGC. Protein: CASSLIHNYG. Given in full, the CDR3 is CASSLIHNYGYTF. Combining the CDR3 with reference TRBV7-9 and TRBJ1-2 gives the whole variable domain DTGVSQNPRHKITKRGQNVTFRCDPISEHNRLYWYRQTLGQGPEFLTYFQNEAQLEKSRLLSDRFSAERPKGSFSTLEIQRTEQGDSAMYLCASSLIHNYGYTFGSGTRLTVV.

This clone was recorded at least ten times. Read coverage stops 3 residues before the CDR3 terminus; the germline J gene supplies the remainder. The chain combines TRBV5-1 with TRBJ2-1, with D possibly called TRBD1 or TRBD2 (5 bases each). Trimming removed 0 bases from V and 0 bases from J, with 10 bases in between. CDR3 length: 16 amino acids. The germline CDR1 and CDR2 sequences are SGHRS and YFSETQ. CDR3 residues: CASSLVSGSSYNEQFF. CDR3 bases read: TGCGCCAGCAGCTTGGTTTCAGGGAGCTCCTACAATGAG. Together with reference TRBV5-1 and TRBJ2-1, the CDR3 gives the full variable domain: KAGVTQTPRYLIKTRGQQVTLSCSPISGHRSVSWYQQTPGQGLQFLFEYFSETQRNKGNFPGRFSGRQFSNSRSEMNVSTLELGDSALYLCASSLVSGSSYNEQFFGPGTRLTVL.